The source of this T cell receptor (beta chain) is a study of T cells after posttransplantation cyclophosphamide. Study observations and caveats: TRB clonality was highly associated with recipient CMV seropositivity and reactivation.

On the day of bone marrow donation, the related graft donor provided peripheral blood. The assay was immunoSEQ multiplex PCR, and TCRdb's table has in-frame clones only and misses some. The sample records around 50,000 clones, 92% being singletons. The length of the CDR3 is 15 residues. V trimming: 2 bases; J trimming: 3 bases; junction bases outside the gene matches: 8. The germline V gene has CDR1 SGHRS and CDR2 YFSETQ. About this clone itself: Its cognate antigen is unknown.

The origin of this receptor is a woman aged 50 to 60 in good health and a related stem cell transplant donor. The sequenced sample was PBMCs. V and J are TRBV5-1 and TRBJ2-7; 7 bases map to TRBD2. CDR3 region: CASSLGVAGSYEQYF. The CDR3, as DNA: TGCGCCAGCAGCTTAGGAGTAGCGGGCAGCTACGAGCAGTACTTC.